These 28 T cell receptor beta chains came from one sample sequenced in a study of shared clonotypes between healthy human individuals. The assay was immunoSEQ multiplex PCR, and TCRdb's table has in-frame clones only and misses some. The data hold over a million clones, with 75% to 85% observed a single time. Material for sequencing was memory CD4+ T cells from PBMCs. Specified subset: CD45RA-negative fraction. Receptors originate from a man in his late teens or twenties in good health. Some clones in this sample may be carry-over from other donors' samples.

The V gene is TRBV7-9, the J gene TRBJ2-5; 7 bases are shared with TRBD2. CDR1 SEHNR and CDR2 FQNEAQ come from the germline V gene (reference sequence). J lost 2 bases, V lost 3 bases, and 3 bases had no gene match. CDR3 length: 14 amino acids. CDR3 residues: CASSLGGMQETQYF. The CDR3 DNA reads TGTGCCAGCAGCTTGGGAGGGATGCAAGAGACCCAGTACTTC. Full variable domain (rest looked up from reference TRBV7-9 and TRBJ2-5): DTGVSQNPRHKITKRGQNVTFRCDPISEHNRLYWYRQTLGQGPEFLTYFQNEAQLEKSRLLSDRFSAERPKGSFSTLEIQRTEQGDSAMYLCASSLGGMQETQYFGPGTRLLVL.

The sample holds one count of this clone. The CDR3 DNA reads TGTGCCAGCAGTGAGTTGGGACTTGGAAACACCATATATTTT. Its protein product is CASSELGLGNTIYF. This rearrangement joins TRBV2 to TRBJ1-3, with a tentative D call TRBD1 (5 bases). In germline, CDR1 is SNHLY, CDR2 FYNNEI. V gave up 3 bases and J gave up 3 bases, with 9 bases separating them. This CDR3 region has 14 residues. The full variable domain, in which reference TRBV2 and TRBJ1-3 provide the parts outside the CDR3, is EPEVTQTPSHQVTQMGQEVILRCVPISNHLYFYWYRQILGQKVEFLVSFYNNEISEKSEIFDDQFSVERPDGSNFTLKIRSTKLEDSAMYFCASSELGLGNTIYFGEGSWLTVV.

In regard to this clone: Other DNA sequences in this sample translate to the same CDR3. This chain connects TRBV5-4 to TRBJ2-5; D may match TRBD1 or TRBD2 (5 bases each). V lost 1 base, J lost 4 bases, and 8 bases lay in between. The germline gives CDR1 SGHNT, CDR2 YYREEE (reference sequence). The CDR3 contains 13 residues. In DNA, the CDR3 is TGTGCCAGCAGCTTGAGGGGAGTAGAGACCCAGTACTTC. Amino acids: CASSLRGVETQYF.

The chain uses TRBV28 and TRBJ1-5; D is possibly TRBD1 (6 bases). This CDR3 has 16 amino acids. Germline CDR1 and CDR2: MDHEN and SYDVKM. Trimming removed 6 bases from V and 4 bases from J, with 19 bases in between. The CDR3 is CASSALGRGTNQPQHF. DNA of the CDR3: TGTGCCAGCAGCGCGCTAGGACGAGGGACAAATCAGCCCCAGCATTTT.

For the CDR3, the DNA is TGCGCCAGCAGCTTCGGCGGGGGCAATGAAAAACTGTTTTTT. Its translation: CASSFGGGNEKLFF. The gene calls are TRBV5-1 and TRBJ1-4; TRBD1 is a possible D gene (6 bases). This CDR3 region has 14 residues. CDR1 and CDR2 from the germline V gene are SGHRS and YFSETQ. Deletions cut 2 bases from V and 5 bases from J, with 10 bases between.

This chain uses TRBV11-3 with TRBJ2-1; 7 nucleotides align to TRBD2. The CDR3 loop spans 15 amino acids. The junction had 8 bases not matched to a gene; V was cut back by 3 bases and J by 6 bases. Germline V gives CDR1 SGHNT, CDR2 YENEEA. In DNA, the CDR3 is TGTGCCAGCAGCTTCGGACTAGAGGAAGGCAATGAGCAGTTCTTC. Protein: CASSFGLEEGNEQFF.

The rearrangement links TRBV28 to TRBJ1-3; no clear D. Germline V gives CDR1 MDHEN, CDR2 SYDVKM. This CDR3 has 14 residues. Between the trimmed V and J ends, which lost 4 bases and 0 bases, there was a span of 7 bases. In nucleotides, the CDR3 is TGTGCCAGCAGTTCATCGAGCTCTGGAAACACCATATATTTT. It codes for CASSSSSSGNTIYF. The full variable domain, rest sourced from reference TRBV28 and TRBJ1-3, is DVKVTQSSRYLVKRTGEKVFLECVQDMDHENMFWYRQDPGLGLRLIYFSYDVKMKEKGDIPEGYSVSREKKERFSLILESASTNQTSMYLCASSSSSSGNTIYFGEGSWLTVV.

V usage is TRBV5-4 and J usage is TRBJ2-7, with D possibly being TRBD1 (5 bases). In germline, CDR1 is SGHNT, CDR2 YYREEE (reference sequence). Trimming shortened V by 4 bases and J by 6 bases, and 17 bases separated the two germline ends. The CDR3 is 14 residues long. CDR3 sequence (DNA): TGTGCCAGCAGCGCGACCGGGCCTCAGGGCGAGCAGTACTTC. Protein sequence: CASSATGPQGEQYF.

The chain carries TRBV4-2 and TRBJ2-1; the match to TRBD1 covers 7 bases. V trimming: 0 bases; J trimming: 7 bases; junction bases outside the gene matches: 3. Germline V gene data show CDR1 as LGHNA and CDR2 as YNFKEQ. This CDR3 region has 14 residues. The CDR3 nucleotides are TGTGCCAGCAGCCAAGAAACAGGGGTTAATGAGCAGTTCTTC. Translation: CASSQETGVNEQFF.

V and J are TRBV4-3 and TRBJ1-5, with a weak D call TRBD1 (5 bases). Per germline, CDR1 LGHNA and CDR2 YSLEER. The CDR3 is 15 residues long. Trimming stripped 0 bases from V and 5 bases from J, with 11 bases between. CDR3 loop: CASSQDSRGDQPQHF. CDR3 DNA sequence: TGCGCCAGCAGCCAAGATTCAAGAGGGGATCAGCCCCAGCATTTT.

Note on this clone: It may be a read error: a sequence one base away is much more abundant. This sequence joins TRBV7-9 and TRBJ1-3; possibly TRBD1 for D (5 bases). CDR3 length equals 14 residues. Trimming pared 4 bases from V and 0 bases from J, leaving 7 bases between. Germline V CDR1 and CDR2: SEHNR, FQNEAQ (reference sequence). The CDR3 sequence: CASSSGVSGNTIYF. DNA for the CDR3: TGTGCCAGCAGCTCGGGGGTCTCTGGAAACACCATATATTTT.

The J gene is TRBJ1-1, the V gene TRBV9; TRBD1 agrees at 7 bases. The CDR3 is 14 amino acids. V gave up 3 bases and J gave up 0 bases; unmatched junction bases: 2. Germline V gene data show CDR1 as SGDLS and CDR2 as YYNGEE. CDR3 sequence reads: CASSAQGVNTEAFF. In nucleotides, the CDR3 is TGTGCCAGCAGCGCCCAGGGGGTGAACACTGAAGCTTTCTTT.

The chain carries TRBV28 and TRBJ1-3; TRBD1 matches at 9 bases. J was trimmed by 0 bases and V by 6 bases; bases with no gene match: 12. Germline V gene lookup returns CDR1 MDHEN and CDR2 SYDVKM. The CDR3 covers 18 residues. The CDR3 DNA sequence: TGTGCCAGCAGGGGACAGGGTGAACGGCTATACTCTGGAAACACCATATATTTT. This sequence encodes CASRGQGERLYSGNTIYF.

The V and J genes are TRBV28 and TRBJ1-5, with a tentative D call TRBD1 (6 bases). The V and J ends lost 7 bases and 7 bases respectively, with 20 bases between them. Germline V gene data show CDR1 as MDHEN and CDR2 as SYDVKM. CDR3 length: 15 amino acids. CDR3 sequence reads: CASMSGIGGFQPQHF. The CDR3, as DNA: TGTGCCAGCATGTCTGGAATAGGGGGGTTCCAGCCCCAGCATTTT.

The V gene is TRBV2, the J gene TRBJ2-5; 7 bases match TRBD2. Germline loops: CDR1 SNHLY, CDR2 FYNNEI. This CDR3 is built from 14 residues. V trimming: 5 bases; J trimming: 3 bases; junction bases outside the gene matches: 6. The chain's CDR3 is CASSRILAEETQYF. The CDR3 DNA follows: TGTGCCAGCAGTCGTATTCTAGCGGAAGAGACCCAGTACTTC.

This rearrangement joins TRBV4-1 to TRBJ2-3, with 10 bases that match TRBD2. The germline CDR1 and CDR2 sequences are MGHRA and YSYEKL. This CDR3 comprises 17 residues. Losses at the gene ends were 2 bases for V and 5 bases for J; bases not matched to a gene: 10. Here the CDR3 reads CASSQSSSGRGGDTQYF. The CDR3, as DNA: TGCGCCAGCAGCCAATCATCTAGCGGGAGAGGGGGAGATACGCAGTATTTT.

The genes are TRBV13 and TRBJ2-7; D is possibly TRBD1 (6 bases). The CDR3 covers 14 residues. Trimming took off 0 bases at V and 4 bases at J, with 10 bases between the two ends. Germline loops: CDR1 PRHDT, CDR2 FYEKMQ (reference sequence). CDR3 DNA: TGTGCCAGCAGCTTAGGGCAGGGGTTTTACGAGCAGTACTTC. It yields the protein CASSLGQGFYEQYF.

With respect to this clone: Given a far larger clone just one base away, this is likely a sequencing read error. The sample contains more than one DNA sequence encoding this CDR3. The chain carries TRBV29-1 and TRBJ2-4; a weak D match, TRBD2 (5 bases). The germline V gene encodes CDR1 SQVTM and CDR2 ANQGSEA. There are 12 residues in the CDR3. Here the CDR3 DNA reads TGTAGCGTTGAAGTTGGTTCCCCACGGCAGTACTTC. It codes for CSVEVGSPRQYF.

About this clone itself: A much larger clone sits a single nucleotide away, making a read error possible. The chain carries TRBV30 and TRBJ2-7; 9 bases line up with TRBD2. This CDR3 region has 14 residues. Germline lookup yields CDR1 GTSNPN and CDR2 SVGIG (reference sequence). The CDR3 DNA is TGTGCCCGGAGTGGCGGGAGGGGCTCCTACGAGCAGTACTTC. It is translated as CARSGGRGSYEQYF.

This clone has only one observation. V is TRBV5-1 and J is TRBJ2-7; 7 bases map to TRBD2. CDR3 length equals 15 residues. The V and J ends lost 2 bases and 0 bases, in that order; junction bases with no gene match: 5. CDR1 is SGHRS and CDR2 is YFSETQ in the germline V gene. The CDR3 spells CASSLAGTLSYEQYF. The CDR3 coding sequence is TGCGCCAGCAGCTTAGCGGGAACCCTCTCCTACGAGCAGTACTTC.

The J gene is TRBJ1-2, the V gene TRBV6-5, with D possibly being TRBD1 (6 bases). V lost 5 bases, J lost 8 bases, and 15 bases lay in between. The CDR3 consists of 13 residues. Germline V lookup: CDR1 MNHEY, CDR2 SVGAGI. Here the CDR3 DNA reads TGTGCCAGCAGTCGCCTCAGGGGAGAAGGCTACACCTTC. It translates to CASSRLRGEGYTF.

The rearrangement uses TRBV2 and TRBJ1-4; 8 nucleotides agree with TRBD1. The CDR3 spans 15 residues. Looked up from germline, CDR1 is SNHLY and CDR2 is FYNNEI. V gave up 10 bases and J gave up 0 bases; unmatched junction bases: 7. CDR3 DNA sequence: TGTGCCACCATGGGACAGGCGGCAACTAATGAAAAACTGTTTTTT. It specifies CATMGQAATNEKLFF.

Notes on this clone: The same CDR3 also results from other DNA sequences found in this sample. The genes are TRBV2 and TRBJ1-5; unclear D gene. CDR3 length equals 14 residues. V dropped 8 bases and J dropped 0 bases, with 11 bases sitting between them. Germline loops: CDR1 SNHLY, CDR2 FYNNEI. Written as DNA, the CDR3 is TGTGCCAGCTCGCCTCCGTATAGCAATCAGCCCCAGCATTTT. It yields the protein CASSPPYSNQPQHF.

The chain joins TRBV19 to TRBJ1-5; D is ambiguous. The CDR3 has 16 amino acids. Germline loops: CDR1 LNHDA, CDR2 SQIVND (reference sequence). V shed 7 bases and J shed 0 bases, with 16 bases lying between them. The CDR3 spells CASNAGRSYSNQPQHF. The DNA of the CDR3 is TGTGCCAGTAATGCGGGCAGATCCTATAGCAATCAGCCCCAGCATTTT.

This chain uses TRBV10-3 with TRBJ2-5; maybe TRBD2 (6 bases). The CDR3 is 13 residues long. Looked up from germline, CDR1 is ENHRY and CDR2 is SYGVKD. Trimming pared 0 bases from V and 4 bases from J, leaving 6 bases between. The CDR3 region has the DNA TGTGCCATCAGTGAGTCCGGGGGAGAGACCCAGTACTTC. Encoded protein: CAISESGGETQYF.

This clone has only a few counts. The V call is TRBV9, the J call TRBJ2-1, with 9 nucleotides matching TRBD1. This CDR3 has 13 residues. CDR1 and CDR2 (germline): SGDLS, YYNGEE. J was trimmed by 15 bases and V by 7 bases; bases with no gene match: 14. CDR3 in DNA: TGTGCCAGCGGGCTGGGGGACGGGACAGGGCGGTTCTTC. This encodes CASGLGDGTGRFF.

The V and J genes are TRBV4-1 and TRBJ2-7, with D possibly being TRBD2 (7 bases). In germline, CDR1 is MGHRA, CDR2 YSYEKL. The CDR3 length is 15 residues. Trimming took off 1 base at V and 5 bases at J, with 15 bases between the two ends. CDR3 in amino acids: CASSQGGGLAHEQYF. CDR3 nucleotide sequence: TGCGCCAGCAGCCAAGGGGGGGGGCTTGCCCACGAGCAGTACTTC.

The rearrangement uses TRBV7-2 and TRBJ1-4; no firm D call. Germline CDR1 is SGHTA and CDR2 is FQGNSA. This CDR3 is 15 amino acids long. Trimming removed 0 bases at V and 4 bases at J, with 9 bases between. For the CDR3, the DNA is TGTGCCAGCAGCTTAGCGGCAGTCGTTAATGAAAAACTGTTTTTT. Amino acids: CASSLAAVVNEKLFF.